These 27 T cell receptor beta chains originate from one sample sequenced in a study of CD8+CD57+ T cells in acquired aplastic anemia. The patients chosen for sequencing had shown expansion of CD8+CD57+ cells (detected by flow cytometry). The use of genomic DNA as template underpinned the TCR beta VDJ and CDR3 profiling. TCRdb re-called the reads through MiXCR, storing one row per CDR3 protein. The sample lists approximately 150,000 distinct CDR3 sequences; around 50% were seen once. Sequenced material: sorted CD4+, CD8+, or CD8+CD57+ T cells (not recorded which) from PBMCs. These receptors were collected from a human donor with aplastic anemia.

The J gene is TRBJ2-2, the V gene TRBV7-9; 7 positions match TRBD2. V lost 8 bases to trimming and J lost 5 bases; unmatched junction nucleotides: 11. The germline V gene encodes CDR1 SEHNR and CDR2 FQNEAQ (reference sequence). This CDR3 is built from 15 residues. CDR3 in DNA: TGTGCCAGCGGACCCCCAAGGGAGGGAACCGGGGAGCTGTTTTTT. It specifies CASGPPREGTGELFF.

This clonotype showed up many times. The chain is built from TRBV5-1 and TRBJ1-2, with D possibly being TRBD1 (6 bases). Looked up from germline, CDR1 is SGHRS and CDR2 is YFSETQ. CDR3 length: 15 residues. V lost 0 bases to trimming and J lost 7 bases, with 16 bases between them. In DNA, the CDR3 is TGCGCCAGCAGCTTGGCCGGTCGGGGGGCGAGTGGCTACACCTTC. Translation gives CASSLAGRGASGYTF.

A remark on this clonotype: This may come from a read error, since a much larger clone is one base off. V usage is TRBV5-1 and J usage is TRBJ2-5; possible D gene TRBD2, 5 bases. Per the germline V gene, CDR1 is SGHRS and CDR2 is YFSETQ. The CDR3 spans 14 residues. The chain's CDR3 is CASSLGLPQKTQYF. The CDR3 nucleotides read TGCGCCAGCAGCTTGGGACTACCCCAAAAGACCCAGTACTTC.

This clonotype has ten or more counts. CDR3 sequence: CASSVEGRSTDTQYF. DNA for the CDR3: TGTGCCAGCAGCGTAGAGGGGCGGTCCACAGATACGCAGTATTTT. The chain joins TRBV9 to TRBJ2-3; tentatively, D is TRBD1 (5 bases). The V gene's germline CDR1 is SGDLS and CDR2 YYNGEE. This CDR3 has 15 amino acids. Trimming pared 0 bases from V and 2 bases from J, leaving 10 bases between.

V is TRBV11-3 and J is TRBJ1-3, with 11 bases lining up with TRBD1. The CDR3 is 15 residues long. Per the germline V gene, CDR1 is SGHNT and CDR2 is YENEEA. V trimming: 5 bases; J trimming: 2 bases; junction bases outside the gene matches: 2. CDR3 in amino acids: CASSRGQGAGNTIYF. The CDR3 DNA reads TGTGCCAGCAGCCGGGGACAGGGGGCTGGAAACACCATATATTTT.

A word on this clonotype: This may stem from a read error, because a much larger clone lies one nucleotide away. The chain has TRBV11-2 and TRBJ1-4, with TRBD1 as a possible D gene (6 bases). The V end was cut by 1 base, the J end by 5 bases, with 11 bases between. CDR1 is SGHAT and CDR2 is FQNNGV in the germline V gene. The CDR3 extends over 15 amino acids. This chain's CDR3 is CASSLGTAVNEKLFF. Written as DNA, the CDR3 is TGTGCCAGCAGCTTAGGGACAGCGGTAAATGAAAAACTGTTTTTT.

This clonotype was detected only a few times. This chain links TRBV6-5 with TRBJ2-1; 16 nucleotides line up with TRBD2. V lost 0 bases, J lost 7 bases, and 9 bases stayed unmatched. The CDR3 covers 19 residues. CDR1 is MNHEY, CDR2 SVGAGI, per germline. The CDR3 DNA follows: TGTGCCAGCAGTTACTCGAAGGGACTAGCGGGGGGGCCGGGGAATGAGCAGTTCTTC. Protein product: CASSYSKGLAGGPGNEQFF.

This clonotype has just a few counts. This could be a read error, since a much larger clone is one nucleotide away. The chain employs TRBV3-1 and TRBJ2-7; no clear D gene. Germline V gene data show CDR1 as LGHDT and CDR2 as YNNKEL (reference sequence). The CDR3 is made up of 11 amino acids. The CDR3 is CASSRYYEQHF. The CDR3 bases are TGTGCCAGCAGCCGATACTACGAGCAGCACTTC.

A few counts support this clonotype. The rearrangement uses TRBV6-2 or TRBV6-3 and TRBJ2-3; TRBD1 agrees at 8 bases. The CDR3 contains 17 residues. The ends lost 0 bases at V and 5 bases at J; junction bases unmatched: 10. The V gene's germline CDR1 is MNHEY and CDR2 SVGEGT. For the CDR3, the DNA is TGTGCCAGCAGTTACTCGTTTTGGACAGGGACAGGAGATACGCAGTATTTT. Protein product: CASSYSFWTGTGDTQYF.

This clonotype has just one count. The chain is built from TRBV10-3 and TRBJ2-1; D is uncertain. CDR3 length equals 12 residues. Germline CDR1 is ENHRY and CDR2 is SYGVKD. V lost 4 bases and J 7 bases, leaving 8 bases between the germline ends. In DNA form, the CDR3 reads TGTGCCATCAGTGCCTATGGGAATGAGCAGTTCTTC. Its protein is CAISAYGNEQFF.

The chain uses TRBV7-8 and TRBJ2-7; TRBD2 matches at 12 bases. With V trimmed by 2 bases and J by 1 base, 6 bases remained unmatched. This CDR3 contains 17 residues. Germline-derived CDR1 and CDR2 are SGHVS and FQNEAQ. CDR3 loop: CASSLRVTSGGSYEQYF. CDR3 coding DNA: TGTGCCAGCAGCTTACGCGTCACTAGCGGGGGGTCCTACGAGCAGTACTTC. The full variable domain, with the rest looked up from reference TRBV7-8 and TRBJ2-7, is GAGVSQSPRYKVAKRGQDVALRCDPISGHVSLFWYQQALGQGPEFLTYFQNEAQLDKSGLPSDRFFAERPEGSVSTLKIQRTQQEDSAVYLCASSLRVTSGGSYEQYFGPGTRLTVT.

On this clonotype: A single base separates this from a much larger clone, so it may be a read error. The V call is TRBV5-1, the J call TRBJ1-2; perhaps TRBD1 as D (6 bases). The V end was cut by 0 bases, the J end by 7 bases, with 13 bases between. Germline CDR1 SGHRS, CDR2 YFSETQ. This CDR3 contains 14 residues. CDR3 sequence (DNA): TGCGCCAGCAGCTTGGAGAACAGGGACTTTGGCTACACCTTC. This translates into CASSLENRDFGYTF.

As concerns this clonotype: One base away lies a much larger clone, so this may be a sequencing read error. This chain connects TRBV7-2 to TRBJ2-4; tentative D call: TRBD2 (6 bases). V was pared by 5 bases and J by 6 bases, with 20 bases between. Looked up from germline, CDR1 is SGHTA and CDR2 is FQGNSA. This CDR3 region has 16 residues. In nucleotides, the CDR3 is TGTGCCAGCAGCCCTCGGTCAGTAGTGGGGGGAAACATTCAGTACTTC. Protein product: CASSPRSVVGGNIQYF.

This clonotype has just a few counts. V usage is TRBV10-1 and J usage is TRBJ2-5; maybe TRBD2 (5 bases). The CDR3 extends over 14 amino acids. V gave up 4 bases and J gave up 5 bases, with 14 bases separating them. CDR1 is WNHNN and CDR2 is SYGVQD in the germline V gene (reference sequence). The CDR3 protein is CASSVSGWEETQYF. CDR3 sequence (DNA): TGCGCCAGCAGTGTATCGGGTTGGGAGGAGACCCAGTACTTC.

This rearrangement joins TRBV15 to TRBJ2-5; no clear D gene. V was shortened by 0 bases and J by 5 bases, with 13 bases between the two germline ends. CDR1 and CDR2 (germline): LNHNV, YYDKDF (reference sequence). This CDR3 contains 15 residues. In nucleotides, the CDR3 is TGTGCCACCAGCAGAGACGGTGGAAGCATGGAGACCCAGTACTTC. Encoded protein: CATSRDGGSMETQYF.

The J gene is TRBJ1-5, the V gene TRBV2; D may be TRBD1 (5 bases). The CDR3 covers 13 residues. Germline CDR1 reads SNHLY; CDR2 reads FYNNEI. V lost 6 bases and J 11 bases, leaving 17 bases between the germline ends. CDR3 DNA sequence: TGTGCCAGCAGGCGTTCTAGCGGGGGGACCCAGCATTTT. Protein product: CASRRSSGGTQHF.

This clonotype was seen at least ten times. The chain recombines TRBV5-1 with TRBJ2-2, with a tentative D call TRBD1 (7 bases). Germline values: CDR1 SGHRS, CDR2 YFSETQ. The V and J ends lost 4 bases and 6 bases respectively, with 16 bases between them. The CDR3 is 15 residues long. The CDR3 is CASSTNTGEAGELFF. The CDR3 DNA sequence: TGCGCCAGCAGCACCAACACAGGGGAGGCCGGGGAGCTGTTTTTT.

In the case of this clonotype: It may be a read error: a sequence one base away is much more abundant. The chain couples TRBV5-6 to TRBJ2-2, with TRBD1 matching 7 bases. The CDR3 is made up of 15 amino acids. CDR1 is SGHDT and CDR2 is YYEEEE in the germline V gene. CDR3 residues: CASGTGTVNTGELLF. CDR3 in DNA: TGTGCCAGCGGCACCGGGACAGTTAACACCGGGGAGCTGCTTTTT.

This clonotype has at least ten counts. This chain connects TRBV5-6 to TRBJ1-5; TRBD1 might be the D (6 bases). Germline assignment: CDR1 SGHDT and CDR2 YYEEEE. The CDR3 covers 16 residues. The V and J ends lost 3 bases and 0 bases respectively, with 13 bases between them. CDR3 residues: CASSSRGKYSNQPQHF. CDR3 in DNA: TGTGCCAGCAGCTCGAGGGGGAAATATAGCAATCAGCCCCAGCATTTT.

Many counts were recorded for this clonotype. The chain couples TRBV19 to TRBJ2-2; D gene ambiguous. The V gene lost 9 bases and the J gene lost 1 base, with 9 bases spanning the gap. Per the germline V gene, CDR1 is LNHDA and CDR2 is SQIVND (reference sequence). The CDR3 extends over 13 amino acids. CDR3 region: CASRKGNTGELFF. The CDR3 bases are TGTGCCAGCCGCAAGGGGAACACCGGGGAGCTGTTTTTT.

This clonotype was observed a few times. The chain carries TRBV2 and TRBJ2-7; D may be TRBD2 (5 bases). Germline CDR1 is SNHLY and CDR2 is FYNNEI. The CDR3 runs to 14 residues. Trimming removed 6 bases from V and 0 bases from J, with 12 bases in between. The chain's CDR3 is CASRYVTNSYEQYF. The CDR3 DNA is TGTGCCAGCAGATATGTGACTAACTCCTACGAGCAGTACTTC.

This clonotype was found a few times. V usage is TRBV25-1 and J usage is TRBJ1-6; 7 positions match TRBD1. Germline values: CDR1 MGHDK, CDR2 SYGVNS. The V and J ends lost 6 bases and 6 bases, in that order; junction bases with no gene match: 5. The CDR3 length is 14 residues. For the CDR3, the DNA is TGTGCCAGCAGCTGGACAGGAGCTAATTCACCCCTCCACTTT. Protein product: CASSWTGANSPLHF.

This clonotype was seen at least ten times. This chain joins TRBV4-2 and TRBJ2-1; D ambiguous. Germline V gene lookup returns CDR1 LGHNA and CDR2 YNFKEQ. The CDR3 totals 15 residues. Trimming left V 4 bases short and J 5 bases short, with 15 bases between. The CDR3: CASSLPRTANNEQFF. DNA of the CDR3: TGTGCCAGCAGCCTCCCCCGGACGGCCAACAATGAGCAGTTCTTC.

This clonotype was recorded many times. This sequence joins TRBV10-2 and TRBJ2-5; D uncertain. V dropped 6 bases and J dropped 1 base, with 6 bases sitting between them. The CDR3 sequence is 12 residues long. Germline CDR1 WSHSY, CDR2 SAAADI. The CDR3 reads CASRRSQETQYF. In nucleotides, the CDR3 is TGCGCCAGCAGACGCAGCCAAGAGACCCAGTACTTC.

The chain recombines TRBV7-9 with TRBJ2-3; 14 bases are a match to TRBD2. Germline CDR1 and CDR2: SEHNR and FQNEAQ (reference sequence). The V segment lost 11 bases and the J segment 4 bases; nucleotides outside the gene matches: 5. The CDR3 has 14 residues. The CDR3 sequence is CAAEGLAGADTQYF. The CDR3 region has the DNA TGTGCCGCAGAGGGACTAGCGGGAGCAGATACGCAGTATTTT.

This clonotype was seen many times. The chain carries TRBV29-1 and TRBJ1-4; D call uncertain. The ends were cut back, 6 bases at V and 7 bases at J, with 15 bases in the middle. The V gene's germline CDR1 is SQVTM and CDR2 ANQGSEA. This CDR3 is built from 13 residues. CDR3 nucleotide sequence: TGCAGCGTAGGACCTGGGCAGTCTGAAAAACTGTTTTTT. It is translated as CSVGPGQSEKLFF.

This clonotype was detected many times. The chain has TRBV7-6 and TRBJ2-7, with 8 bases lining up with TRBD1. J gave up 6 bases and V 5 bases, and 9 bases lay outside the gene matches. Germline V CDR1 and CDR2: SGHVS, FNYEAQ. The CDR3 is 14 amino acids. The CDR3 reads CASSLGQGTGEQYF. DNA of the CDR3: TGTGCCAGCAGCCTAGGACAGGGTACGGGCGAGCAGTACTTC. The full variable domain, rest sourced from reference TRBV7-6 and TRBJ2-7, is GAGVSQSPRYKVTKRGQDVALRCDPISGHVSLYWYRQALGQGPEFLTYFNYEAQQDKSGLPNDRFSAERPEGSISTLTIQRTEQRDSAMYRCASSLGQGTGEQYFGPGTRLTVT.